This record looks at one TCR beta chain sequence and its context. The target antigen is unknown. These data originate in a study of shared clonotypes between healthy human individuals. CDR3 length: 13 amino acids. The V end was cut by 5 bases, the J end by 1 base, with 8 bases between. Per the germline V gene, CDR1 is LNHDA and CDR2 is SQIVND (reference sequence). Study-level points and caveats: Naive CD4 clonotypes were shared across a handful of donors at 5% to 6%.

Some clones are missing from TCRdb's copy, which holds only in-frame ones; the method was immunoSEQ multiplex PCR. The table includes under 850,000 clones, roughly 72% detected once. Material: memory CD4+ T cells sorted from blood. Specified subset: CD45RA-negative fraction. The clonotype was recovered from a woman younger than 45 in good health. The V and J genes are TRBV19 and TRBJ1-1; no clear D. The DNA of the CDR3 is TGTGCCAGTAGTTCCCTCGGGAACACTGAAGCTTTCTTT. Its translation: CASSSLGNTEAFF.